This T cell receptor (beta chain) was retrieved from a study of T cell changes during pregnancy in multiple sclerosis. Profiling relied on immunoSEQ multiplex PCR, and the TCRdb table lists in-frame clones only, not all of them. The data hold about 110,000 clones, with 80% to 95% observed a single time. The CDR3 has 14 residues. V dropped 5 bases and J dropped 6; count of bases not matched to a gene: 7. The V gene's germline CDR1 is SGHVS and CDR2 FNYEAQ. The rearrangement uses TRBV7-6 and TRBJ2-3; TRBD1 agrees at 8 bases. The TCR was taken from a female donor in good health, enrolled as a control in a pregnancy study. Sequenced material: peripheral blood, taken in the third trimester of pregnancy. The chain's CDR3 is CASSPGGGRDTQYF. CDR3 nucleotide sequence: TGTGCCAGCAGCCCAGGGGGCGGTAGGGATACGCAGTATTTT.